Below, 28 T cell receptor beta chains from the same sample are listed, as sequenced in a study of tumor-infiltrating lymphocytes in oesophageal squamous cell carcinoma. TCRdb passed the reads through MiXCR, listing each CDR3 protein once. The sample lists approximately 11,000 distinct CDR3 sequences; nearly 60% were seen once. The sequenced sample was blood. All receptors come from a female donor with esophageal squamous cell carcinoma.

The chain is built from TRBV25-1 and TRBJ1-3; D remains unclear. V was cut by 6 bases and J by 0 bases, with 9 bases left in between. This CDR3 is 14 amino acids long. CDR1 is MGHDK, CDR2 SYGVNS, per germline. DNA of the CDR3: TGTGCCAGCAGCCCACCCTACTCTGGAAACACCATATATTTT. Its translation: CASSPPYSGNTIYF.

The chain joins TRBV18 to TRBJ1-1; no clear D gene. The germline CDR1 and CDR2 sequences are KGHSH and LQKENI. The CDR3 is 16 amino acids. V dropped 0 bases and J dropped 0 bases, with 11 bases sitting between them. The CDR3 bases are TGTGCCAGCTCACCACCGCTCGAAGCCCTGAACACTGAAGCTTTCTTT. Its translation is CASSPPLEALNTEAFF.

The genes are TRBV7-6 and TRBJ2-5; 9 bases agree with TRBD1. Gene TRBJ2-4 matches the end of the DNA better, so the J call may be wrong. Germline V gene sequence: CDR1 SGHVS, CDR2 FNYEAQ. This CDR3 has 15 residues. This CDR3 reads CASSKGQGGKNIQYF. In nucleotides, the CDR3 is TGTGCCAGCAGCAAGGGACAGGGAGGAAAAAACATTCAGTACTTC.

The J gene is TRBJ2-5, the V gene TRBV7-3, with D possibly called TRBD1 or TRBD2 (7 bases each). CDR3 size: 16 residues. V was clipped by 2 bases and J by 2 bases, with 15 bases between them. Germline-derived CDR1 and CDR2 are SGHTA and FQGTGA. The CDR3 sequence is CASSLVRGGQQETQYF. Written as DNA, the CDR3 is TGTGCCAGCAGCTTAGTAAGGGGGGGACAGCAAGAGACCCAGTACTTC. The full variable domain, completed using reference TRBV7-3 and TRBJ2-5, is GAGVSQTPSNKVTEKGKYVELRCDPISGHTALYWYRQSLGQGPEFLIYFQGTGAADDSGLPNDRFFAVRPEGSVSTLKIQRTERGDSAVYLCASSLVRGGQQETQYFGPGTRLLVL.

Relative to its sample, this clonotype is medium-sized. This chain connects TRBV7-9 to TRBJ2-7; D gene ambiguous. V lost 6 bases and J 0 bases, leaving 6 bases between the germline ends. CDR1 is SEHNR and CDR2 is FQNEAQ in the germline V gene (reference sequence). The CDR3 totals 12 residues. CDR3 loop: CASSSSSYEQYF. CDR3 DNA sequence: TGTGCCAGCAGTTCGAGCTCCTACGAGCAGTACTTC.

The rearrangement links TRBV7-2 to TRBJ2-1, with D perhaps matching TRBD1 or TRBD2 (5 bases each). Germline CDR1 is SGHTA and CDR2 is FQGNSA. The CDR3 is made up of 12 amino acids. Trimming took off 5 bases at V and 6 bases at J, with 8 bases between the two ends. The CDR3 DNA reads TGTGCCAGCAGCGTGGGGACCAATGAGCAGTTCTTC. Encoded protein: CASSVGTNEQFF.

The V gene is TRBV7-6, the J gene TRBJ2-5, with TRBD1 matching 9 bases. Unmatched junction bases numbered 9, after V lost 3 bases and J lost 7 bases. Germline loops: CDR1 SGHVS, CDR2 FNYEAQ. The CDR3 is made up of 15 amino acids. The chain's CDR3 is CASSFYGTDRGTQYF. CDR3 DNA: TGTGCCAGCAGCTTTTACGGAACGGACAGGGGGACCCAGTACTTC.

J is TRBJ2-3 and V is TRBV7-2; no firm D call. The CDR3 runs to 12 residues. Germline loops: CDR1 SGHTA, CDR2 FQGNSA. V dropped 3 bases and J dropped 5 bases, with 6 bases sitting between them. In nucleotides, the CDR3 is TGTGCCAGCAGCTTGCAGCAAGATACGCAGTATTTT. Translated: CASSLQQDTQYF.

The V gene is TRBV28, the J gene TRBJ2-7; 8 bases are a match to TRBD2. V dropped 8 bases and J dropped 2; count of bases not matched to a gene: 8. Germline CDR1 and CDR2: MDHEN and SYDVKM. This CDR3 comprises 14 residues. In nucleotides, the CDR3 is TGTGCCAGCGGATTGAACGGGAGGGCCTACGAGCAGTACTTC. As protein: CASGLNGRAYEQYF.

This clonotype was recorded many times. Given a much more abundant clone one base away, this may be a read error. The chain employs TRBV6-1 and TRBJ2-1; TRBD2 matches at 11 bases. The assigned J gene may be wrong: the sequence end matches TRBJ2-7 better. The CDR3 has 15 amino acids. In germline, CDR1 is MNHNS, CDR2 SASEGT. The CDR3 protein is CASSTSGSGYNEQYF. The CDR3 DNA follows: TGTGCCAGCAGTACTAGCGGGAGTGGCTACAATGAGCAGTACTTC.

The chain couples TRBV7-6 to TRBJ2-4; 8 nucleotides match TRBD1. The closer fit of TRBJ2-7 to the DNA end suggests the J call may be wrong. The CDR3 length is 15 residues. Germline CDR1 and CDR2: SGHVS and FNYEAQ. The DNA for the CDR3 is TGTGCCAGCAGCACCCTAGGACAGGGCACCTACGAGCAGTACTTC. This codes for CASSTLGQGTYEQYF.

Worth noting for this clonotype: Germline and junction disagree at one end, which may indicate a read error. The CDR3 spells CASSNYNSPLHF. For the CDR3, the DNA is TGTGCCAGCAGCAACTATAATTCACCCCTCCACTTC. The rearrangement uses TRBV6-1 and TRBJ1-6, with D unresolved. The CDR3 runs 12 residues. The germline V gene has CDR1 MNHNS and CDR2 SASEGT.

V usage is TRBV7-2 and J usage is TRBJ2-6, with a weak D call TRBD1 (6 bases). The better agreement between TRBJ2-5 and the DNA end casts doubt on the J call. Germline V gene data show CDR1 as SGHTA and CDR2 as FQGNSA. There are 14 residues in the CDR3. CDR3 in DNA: TGTGCCAGCAGTCCAGGACAGTCCCGAGAGACCCAGTACTTC. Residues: CASSPGQSRETQYF.

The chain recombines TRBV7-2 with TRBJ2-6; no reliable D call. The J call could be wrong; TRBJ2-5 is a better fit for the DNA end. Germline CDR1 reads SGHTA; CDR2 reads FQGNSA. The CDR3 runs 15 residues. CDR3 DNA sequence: TGTGCCAGCAGCTTAGAGTTTTGGCAGCAAGAGACCCAGTACTTC. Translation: CASSLEFWQQETQYF.

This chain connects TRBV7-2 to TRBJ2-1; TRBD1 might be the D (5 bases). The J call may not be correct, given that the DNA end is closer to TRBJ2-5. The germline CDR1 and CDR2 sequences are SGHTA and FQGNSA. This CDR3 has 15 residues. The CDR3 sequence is CASSLTGSRAETQYF. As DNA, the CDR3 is TGTGCCAGCAGCTTAACAGGCTCTCGTGCAGAGACCCAGTACTTC.

The CDR3 is CATYRGGDYNEQFF. CDR3 coding DNA: TGTGCCACATATCGGGGGGGCGATTACAATGAGCAGTTCTTC. The chain couples TRBV27 to TRBJ2-1; TRBD2 matches at 8 bases. The V segment lost 10 bases and the J segment 4 bases; nucleotides outside the gene matches: 9. The germline V gene encodes CDR1 MNHEY and CDR2 SMNVEV (reference sequence). CDR3 length equals 14 residues.

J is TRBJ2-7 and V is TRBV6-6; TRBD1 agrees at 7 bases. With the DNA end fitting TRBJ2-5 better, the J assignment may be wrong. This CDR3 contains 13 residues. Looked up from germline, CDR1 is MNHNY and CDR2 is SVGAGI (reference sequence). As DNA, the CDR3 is TGTGCCTGCCAGGGGGACCAGTCCAGGACCCAGTACTTC. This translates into CACQGDQSRTQYF.

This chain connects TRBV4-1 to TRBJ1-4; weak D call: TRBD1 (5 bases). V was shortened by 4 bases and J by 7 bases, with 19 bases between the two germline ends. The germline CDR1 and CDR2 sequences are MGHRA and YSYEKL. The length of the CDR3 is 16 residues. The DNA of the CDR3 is TGCGCCAGCAGCCCGTTCGGGGACGGCGGGGGTGAAAAACTGTTTTTT. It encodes CASSPFGDGGGEKLFF.

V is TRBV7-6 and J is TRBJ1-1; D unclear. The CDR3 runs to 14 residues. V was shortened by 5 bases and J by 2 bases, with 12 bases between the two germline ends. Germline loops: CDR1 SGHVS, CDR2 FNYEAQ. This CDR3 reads CASSPTGLNTEAFF. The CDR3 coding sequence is TGTGCCAGCAGCCCGACCGGACTTAACACTGAAGCTTTCTTT.

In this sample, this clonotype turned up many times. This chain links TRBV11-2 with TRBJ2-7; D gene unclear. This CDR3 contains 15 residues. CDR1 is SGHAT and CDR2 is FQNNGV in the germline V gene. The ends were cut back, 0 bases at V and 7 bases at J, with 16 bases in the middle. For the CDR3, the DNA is TGTGCCAGCAGCTTAGAAGGGCGGTCTTACAATGAGCAGTACTTC. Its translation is CASSLEGRSYNEQYF.

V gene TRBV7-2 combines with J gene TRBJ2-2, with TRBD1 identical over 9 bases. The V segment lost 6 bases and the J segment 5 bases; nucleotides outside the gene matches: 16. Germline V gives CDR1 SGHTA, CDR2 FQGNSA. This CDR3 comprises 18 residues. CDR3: CASSPRQGVIVGTGELFF. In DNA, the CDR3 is TGTGCCAGCAGTCCCCGACAGGGGGTAATAGTGGGGACCGGGGAGCTGTTTTTT.

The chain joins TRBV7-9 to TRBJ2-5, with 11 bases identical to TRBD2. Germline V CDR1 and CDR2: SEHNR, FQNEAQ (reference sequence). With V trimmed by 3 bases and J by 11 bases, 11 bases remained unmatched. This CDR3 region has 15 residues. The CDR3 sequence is CASSFMTSGINEQYF. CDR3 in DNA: TGTGCCAGCAGCTTTATGACTAGCGGGATTAATGAGCAGTACTTC.

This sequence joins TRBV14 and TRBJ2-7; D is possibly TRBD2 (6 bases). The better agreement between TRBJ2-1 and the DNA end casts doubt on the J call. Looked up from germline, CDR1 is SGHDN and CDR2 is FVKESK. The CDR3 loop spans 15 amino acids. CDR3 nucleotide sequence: TGTGCCAGCAGCCATGGGACTTCTACCTACTACGAGCAGTTCTTC. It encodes CASSHGTSTYYEQFF.

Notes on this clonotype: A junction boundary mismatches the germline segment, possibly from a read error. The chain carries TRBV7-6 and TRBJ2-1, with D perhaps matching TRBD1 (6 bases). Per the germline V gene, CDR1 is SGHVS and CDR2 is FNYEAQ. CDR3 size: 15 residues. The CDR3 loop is CASSLNREIYNEQFF. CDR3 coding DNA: TGTGCTAGCAGCCTAAACAGGGAGATCTACAATGAGCAGTTCTTC.

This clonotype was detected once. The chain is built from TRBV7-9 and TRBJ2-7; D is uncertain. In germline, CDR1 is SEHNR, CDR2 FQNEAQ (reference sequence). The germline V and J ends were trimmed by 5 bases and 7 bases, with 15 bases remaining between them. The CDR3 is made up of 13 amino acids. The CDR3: CASSRRRPQEQYF. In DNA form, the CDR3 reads TGTGCCAGCAGCCGCCGGCGCCCCCAGGAGCAGTACTTC.

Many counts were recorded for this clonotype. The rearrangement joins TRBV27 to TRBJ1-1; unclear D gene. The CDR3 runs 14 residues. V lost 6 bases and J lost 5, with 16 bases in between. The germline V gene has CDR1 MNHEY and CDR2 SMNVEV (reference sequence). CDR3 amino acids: CASSPILEGTEAFF. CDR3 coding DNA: TGTGCCAGCAGCCCAATTTTGGAAGGGACTGAAGCTTTCTTT.

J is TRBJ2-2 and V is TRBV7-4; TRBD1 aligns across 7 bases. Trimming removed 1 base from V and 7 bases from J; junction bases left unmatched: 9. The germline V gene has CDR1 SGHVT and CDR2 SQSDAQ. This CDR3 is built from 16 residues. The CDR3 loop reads CASSLGGGAFDGELFF. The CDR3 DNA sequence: TGTGCCAGCAGCTTAGGAGGGGGCGCGTTCGACGGGGAGCTGTTTTTT. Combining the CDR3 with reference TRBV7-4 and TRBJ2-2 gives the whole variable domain GAGVSQSPRYKVAKRGRDVALRCDSISGHVTLYWYRQTLGQGSEVLTYSQSDAQRDKSGRPSGRFSAERPERSVSTLKIQRTEQGDSAVYLCASSLGGGAFDGELFFGEGSRLTVL.

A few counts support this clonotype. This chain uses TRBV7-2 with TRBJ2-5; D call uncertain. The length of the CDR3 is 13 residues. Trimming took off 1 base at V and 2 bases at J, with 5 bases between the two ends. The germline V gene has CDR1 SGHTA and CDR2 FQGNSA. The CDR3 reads CASSLGPQETQYF. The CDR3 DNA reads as TGTGCCAGCAGCTTAGGACCGCAAGAGACCCAGTACTTC.